The entry that follows covers one TCR beta chain sequence. This record comes from a study of long-term antiretroviral therapy in people with HIV. Germline CDR1 and CDR2: SEHNR and FQNEAQ (reference sequence). The V and J ends lost 5 bases and 2 bases respectively, with 10 bases between them. CDR3 length: 15 amino acids. Survey level was the resolution at which the v3.0 immunoSEQ assay ran. Researchers set sequencing to target roughly 40,000-50,000 T-cell genomes per sample. The protocol was immunoSEQ multiplex PCR, while the TCRdb copy is restricted to in-frame clones and leaves out a portion. The sample carries tens of thousands of clones, roughly 86% recorded once.

The TCR sequence derives from a woman aged 45 to 65 with HIV. This chain uses TRBV7-9 with TRBJ1-6, with D unclear. The sequencing used unsorted PBMCs, collected 0.1 years before starting antiretroviral therapy. CDR3: CASSPQGTYNSPLHF. CDR3 nucleotides: TGTGCCAGCAGCCCCCAAGGGACCTATAATTCACCCCTCCACTTT.